The text below deals with one T cell receptor beta chain. The CDR3 is made up of 14 amino acids. Trimming shortened V by 6 bases and J by 0 bases, and 11 bases separated the two germline ends. Per germline, CDR1 MNHEY and CDR2 SMNVEV (reference sequence). The sample belongs to a study of blood T cell repertoires in COVID-19. As for the study in general: COVID-19 samples collected from the United States, Italy and Spain covered acute and convalescent phases. The analysed material was cDNA or gDNA that came from T cells, B-cell-depleted T cells, or PBMCs.

Original methodology: Reference gene primers were amplified, and this amplification served to estimate nucleated cell counts. Profiled with immunoSEQ multiplex PCR; TCRdb holds only in-frame clones, not every one. V, J and clone size were drawn from that table, and D and trimming were deduced from the DNA. The profile shows approximately 200,000 clones, around 85% of them singletons. This sequence originates from a man between 60 and 75 years old with acute or convalescent COVID-19. J is TRBJ1-2 and V is TRBV27; D is unresolved. Sequencing was performed on peripheral blood. The CDR3 here is CASSSGTANYGYTF. The CDR3 DNA follows: TGTGCCAGCAGCTCGGGAACAGCTAACTATGGCTACACCTTC.